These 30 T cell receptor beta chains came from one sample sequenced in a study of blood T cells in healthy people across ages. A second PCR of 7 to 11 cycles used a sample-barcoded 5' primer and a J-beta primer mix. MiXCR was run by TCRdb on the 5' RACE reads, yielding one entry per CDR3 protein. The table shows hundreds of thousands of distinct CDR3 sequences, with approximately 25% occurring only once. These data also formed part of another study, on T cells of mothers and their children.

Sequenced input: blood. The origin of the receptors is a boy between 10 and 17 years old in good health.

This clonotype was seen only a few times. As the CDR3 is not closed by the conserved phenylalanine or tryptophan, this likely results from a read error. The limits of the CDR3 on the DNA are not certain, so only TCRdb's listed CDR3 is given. The CDR3 protein is CASSTSPQDTQYV. This chain joins TRBV21-1 and TRBJ2-3; the D call TRBD1 from the table was never checked on the DNA. TRBV21-1 is noted as a pseudogene. The CDR3 comprises 13 residues, both ends counted.

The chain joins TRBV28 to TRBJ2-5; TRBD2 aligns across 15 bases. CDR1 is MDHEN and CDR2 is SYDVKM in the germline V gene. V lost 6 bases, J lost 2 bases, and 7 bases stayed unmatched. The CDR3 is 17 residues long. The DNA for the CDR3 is TGTGCCAGCAGGGGACTAGCGGGAGGATGGAGGCAAGAGACCCAGTACTTC. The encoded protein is CASRGLAGGWRQETQYF. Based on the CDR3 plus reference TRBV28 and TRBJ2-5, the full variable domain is DVKVTQSSRYLVKRTGEKVFLECVQDMDHENMFWYRQDPGLGLRLIYFSYDVKMKEKGDIPEGYSVSREKKERFSLILESASTNQTSMYLCASRGLAGGWRQETQYFGPGTRLLVL.

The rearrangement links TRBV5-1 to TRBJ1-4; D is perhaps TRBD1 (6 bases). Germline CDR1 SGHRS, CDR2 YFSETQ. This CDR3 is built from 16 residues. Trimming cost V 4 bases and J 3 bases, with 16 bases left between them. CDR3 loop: CASSPTGGLSNEKLFF. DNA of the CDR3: TGCGCCAGCAGCCCCACCGGGGGGCTGTCTAATGAAAAACTGTTTTTT.

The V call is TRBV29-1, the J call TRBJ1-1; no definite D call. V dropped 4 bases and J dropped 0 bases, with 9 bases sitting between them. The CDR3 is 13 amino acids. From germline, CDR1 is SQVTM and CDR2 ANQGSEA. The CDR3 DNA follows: TGCAGCGTTGGACGGAGCTTGAACACTGAAGCTTTCTTT. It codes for CSVGRSLNTEAFF.

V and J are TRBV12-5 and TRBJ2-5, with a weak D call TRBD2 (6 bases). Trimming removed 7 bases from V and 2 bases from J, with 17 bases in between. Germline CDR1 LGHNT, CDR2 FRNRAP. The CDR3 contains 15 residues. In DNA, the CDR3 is TGTGCTAGTGCCCCCGGTTGGGGGGATCAAGAGACCCAGTACTTC. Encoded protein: CASAPGWGDQETQYF. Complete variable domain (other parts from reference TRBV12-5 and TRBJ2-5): DARVTQTPRHKVTEMGQEVTMRCQPILGHNTVFWYRQTMMQGLELLAYFRNRAPLDDSGMPKDRFSAEMPDATLATLKIQPSEPRDSAVYFCASAPGWGDQETQYFGPGTRLLVL.

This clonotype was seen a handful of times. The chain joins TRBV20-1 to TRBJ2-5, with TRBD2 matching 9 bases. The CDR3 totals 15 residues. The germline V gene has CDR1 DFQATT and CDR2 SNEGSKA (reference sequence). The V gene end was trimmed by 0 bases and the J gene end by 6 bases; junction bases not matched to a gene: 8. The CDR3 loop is CSAREGGGREKTQYF. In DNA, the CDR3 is TGCAGTGCTAGAGAGGGGGGCGGGAGGGAGAAGACCCAGTACTTC.

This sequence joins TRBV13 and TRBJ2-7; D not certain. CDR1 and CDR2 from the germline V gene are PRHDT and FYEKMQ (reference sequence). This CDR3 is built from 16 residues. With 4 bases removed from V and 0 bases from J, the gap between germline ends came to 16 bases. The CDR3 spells CASSSRRVGLSYEQYF. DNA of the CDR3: TGTGCCAGCAGCTCCCGACGGGTGGGCCTCTCCTACGAGCAGTACTTC.

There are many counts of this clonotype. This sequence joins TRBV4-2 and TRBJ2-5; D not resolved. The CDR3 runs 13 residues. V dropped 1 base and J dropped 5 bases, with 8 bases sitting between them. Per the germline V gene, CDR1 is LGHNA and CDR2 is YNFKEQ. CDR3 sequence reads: CASSQGIKETQYF. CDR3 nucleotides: TGTGCCAGCAGCCAAGGTATCAAGGAGACCCAGTACTTC.

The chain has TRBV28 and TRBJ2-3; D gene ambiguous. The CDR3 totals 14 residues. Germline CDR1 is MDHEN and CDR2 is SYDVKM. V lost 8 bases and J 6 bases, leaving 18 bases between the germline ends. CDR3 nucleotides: TGTGCCAGCGGGCGGCCTGATTCCCATGATACGCAGTATTTT. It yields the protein CASGRPDSHDTQYF.

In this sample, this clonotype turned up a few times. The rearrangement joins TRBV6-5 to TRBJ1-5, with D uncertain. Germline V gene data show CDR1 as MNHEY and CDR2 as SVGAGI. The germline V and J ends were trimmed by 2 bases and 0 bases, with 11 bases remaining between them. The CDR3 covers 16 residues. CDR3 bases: TGTGCCAGCAGTTACGGAGGTTCGAATAGCAATCAGCCCCAGCATTTT. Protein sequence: CASSYGGSNSNQPQHF.

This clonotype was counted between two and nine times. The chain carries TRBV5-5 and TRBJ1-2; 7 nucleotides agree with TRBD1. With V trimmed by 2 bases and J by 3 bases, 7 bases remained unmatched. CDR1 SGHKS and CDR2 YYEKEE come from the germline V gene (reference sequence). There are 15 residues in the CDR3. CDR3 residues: CASSFTTGDYYGYTF. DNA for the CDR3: TGTGCCAGCAGCTTTACTACAGGGGATTACTATGGCTACACCTTC.

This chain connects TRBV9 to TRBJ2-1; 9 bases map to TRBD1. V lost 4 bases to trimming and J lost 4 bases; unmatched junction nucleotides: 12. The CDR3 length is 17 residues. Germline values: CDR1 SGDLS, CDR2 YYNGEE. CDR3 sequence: CASSPRWTGEKYNEQFF. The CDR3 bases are TGTGCCAGCAGCCCACGGTGGACAGGGGAAAAATACAATGAGCAGTTCTTC. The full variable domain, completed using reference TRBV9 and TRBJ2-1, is DSGVTQTPKHLITATGQRVTLRCSPRSGDLSVYWYQQSLDQGLQFLIQYYNGEERAKGNILERFSAQQFPDLHSELNLSSLELGDSALYFCASSPRWTGEKYNEQFFGPGTRLTVL.

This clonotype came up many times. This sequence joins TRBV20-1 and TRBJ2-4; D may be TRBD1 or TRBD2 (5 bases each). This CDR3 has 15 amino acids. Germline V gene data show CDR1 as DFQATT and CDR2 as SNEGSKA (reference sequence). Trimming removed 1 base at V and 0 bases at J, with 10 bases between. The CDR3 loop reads CSARGDPLAKNIQYF. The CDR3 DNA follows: TGCAGTGCTAGAGGGGACCCCTTAGCCAAAAACATTCAGTACTTC.

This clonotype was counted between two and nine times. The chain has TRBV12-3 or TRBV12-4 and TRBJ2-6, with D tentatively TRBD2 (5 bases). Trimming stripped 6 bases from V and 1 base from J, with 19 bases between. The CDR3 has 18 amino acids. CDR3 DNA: TGTGCCAGCAGATCATCCGGGATTTGGTTTTCTGGGGCCAACGTCCTGACTTTC. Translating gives CASRSSGIWFSGANVLTF.

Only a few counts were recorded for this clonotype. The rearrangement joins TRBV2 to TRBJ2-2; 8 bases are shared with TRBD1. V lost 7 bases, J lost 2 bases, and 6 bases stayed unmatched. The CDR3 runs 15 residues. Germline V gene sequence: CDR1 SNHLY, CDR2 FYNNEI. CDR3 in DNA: TGTGCCAGCACTCCGGGACAGGCAAACACCGGGGAGCTGTTTTTT. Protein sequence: CASTPGQANTGELFF.

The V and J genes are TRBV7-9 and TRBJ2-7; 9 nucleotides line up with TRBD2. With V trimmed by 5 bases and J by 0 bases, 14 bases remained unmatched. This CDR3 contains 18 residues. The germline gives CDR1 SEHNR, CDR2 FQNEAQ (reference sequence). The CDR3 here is CASSVYRPGTSSSYEQYF. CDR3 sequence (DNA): TGTGCCAGCAGCGTATACCGTCCCGGGACTAGCAGCTCCTACGAGCAGTACTTC.

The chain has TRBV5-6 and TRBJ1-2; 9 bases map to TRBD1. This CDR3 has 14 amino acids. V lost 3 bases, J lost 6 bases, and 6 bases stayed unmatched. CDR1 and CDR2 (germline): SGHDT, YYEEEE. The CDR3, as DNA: TGTGCCAGCAGCTCGACGACAGGGGGGCATGGCTACACCTTC. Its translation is CASSSTTGGHGYTF.

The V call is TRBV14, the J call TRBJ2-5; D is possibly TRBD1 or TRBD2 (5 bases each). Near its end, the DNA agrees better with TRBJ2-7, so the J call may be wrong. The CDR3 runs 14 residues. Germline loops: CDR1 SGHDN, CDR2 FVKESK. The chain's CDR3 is CASSLRDGLYEQYF. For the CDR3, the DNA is TGTGCCAGCAGCCTCCGGGACGGGCTCTACGAGCAGTACTTC.

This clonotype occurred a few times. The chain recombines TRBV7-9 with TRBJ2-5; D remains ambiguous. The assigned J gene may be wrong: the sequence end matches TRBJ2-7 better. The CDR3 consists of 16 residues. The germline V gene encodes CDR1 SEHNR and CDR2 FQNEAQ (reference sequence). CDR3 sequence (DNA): TGTGCCAGCAGCTTATCATCTTCAACGATGGGTTACGAGCAGTACTTC. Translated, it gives CASSLSSSTMGYEQYF.

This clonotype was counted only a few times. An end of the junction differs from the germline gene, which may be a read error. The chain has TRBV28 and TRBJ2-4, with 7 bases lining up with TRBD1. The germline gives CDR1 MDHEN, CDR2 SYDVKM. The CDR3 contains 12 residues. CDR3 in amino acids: CASSPSRTGPHF. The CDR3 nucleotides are TGTGCCAGCAGCCCCTCCAGGACAGGTCCCCACTTC.

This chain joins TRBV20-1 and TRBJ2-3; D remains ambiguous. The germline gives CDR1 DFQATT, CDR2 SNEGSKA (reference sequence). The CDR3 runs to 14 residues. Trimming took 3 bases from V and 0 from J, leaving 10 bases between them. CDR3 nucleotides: TGCAGTGCTAGGTCAGCGACTAGCACAGATACGCAGTATTTT. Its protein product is CSARSATSTDTQYF.

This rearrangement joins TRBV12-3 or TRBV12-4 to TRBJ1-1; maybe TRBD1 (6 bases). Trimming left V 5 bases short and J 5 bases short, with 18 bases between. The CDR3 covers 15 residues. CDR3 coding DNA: TGTGCCAGCAGTGCGGGGAGGGGGGGGAAGACTGAAGCTTTCTTT. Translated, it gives CASSAGRGGKTEAFF.

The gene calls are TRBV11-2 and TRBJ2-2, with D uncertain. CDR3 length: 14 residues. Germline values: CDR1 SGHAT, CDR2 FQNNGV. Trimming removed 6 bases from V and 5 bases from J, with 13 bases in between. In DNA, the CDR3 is TGTGCCAGCAGATCCGACCGTGGAACCGGGGAGCTGTTTTTT. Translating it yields CASRSDRGTGELFF.

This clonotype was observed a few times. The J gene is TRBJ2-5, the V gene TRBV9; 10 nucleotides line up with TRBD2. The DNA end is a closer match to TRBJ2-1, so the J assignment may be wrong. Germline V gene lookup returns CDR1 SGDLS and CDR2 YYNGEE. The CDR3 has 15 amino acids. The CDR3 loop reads CASSVSGGENNEQFF. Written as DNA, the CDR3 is TGTGCCAGCAGCGTGAGCGGGGGGGAGAACAATGAGCAGTTCTTC.

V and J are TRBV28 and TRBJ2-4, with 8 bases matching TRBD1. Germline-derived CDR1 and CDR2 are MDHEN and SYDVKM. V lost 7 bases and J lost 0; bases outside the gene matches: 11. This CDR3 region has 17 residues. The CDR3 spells CASMSGTGNLAKNIQYF. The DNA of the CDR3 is TGTGCCAGCATGTCCGGGACAGGAAACCTAGCCAAAAACATTCAGTACTTC. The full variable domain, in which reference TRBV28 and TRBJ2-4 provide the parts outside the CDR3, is DVKVTQSSRYLVKRTGEKVFLECVQDMDHENMFWYRQDPGLGLRLIYFSYDVKMKEKGDIPEGYSVSREKKERFSLILESASTNQTSMYLCASMSGTGNLAKNIQYFGAGTRLSVL.

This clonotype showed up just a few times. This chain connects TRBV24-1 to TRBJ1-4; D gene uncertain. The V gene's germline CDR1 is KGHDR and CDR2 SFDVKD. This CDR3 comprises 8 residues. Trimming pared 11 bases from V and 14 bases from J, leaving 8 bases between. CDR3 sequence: CANNVLFF. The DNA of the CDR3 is TGTGCCAACAATGTCCTGTTTTTT.

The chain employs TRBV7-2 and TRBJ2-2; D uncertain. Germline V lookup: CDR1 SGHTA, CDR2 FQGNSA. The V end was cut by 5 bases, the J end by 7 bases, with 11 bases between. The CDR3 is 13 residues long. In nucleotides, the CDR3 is TGTGCCAGCAGCGCCGGGCAGCACGGGGAGCTGTTTTTT. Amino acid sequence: CASSAGQHGELFF.

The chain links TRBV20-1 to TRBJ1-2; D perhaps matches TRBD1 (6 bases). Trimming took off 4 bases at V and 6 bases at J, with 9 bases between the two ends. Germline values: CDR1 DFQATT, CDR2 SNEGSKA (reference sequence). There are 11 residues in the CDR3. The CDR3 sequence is CSAIGGDGYTF. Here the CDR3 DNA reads TGCAGTGCTATCGGGGGCGATGGCTACACCTTC.

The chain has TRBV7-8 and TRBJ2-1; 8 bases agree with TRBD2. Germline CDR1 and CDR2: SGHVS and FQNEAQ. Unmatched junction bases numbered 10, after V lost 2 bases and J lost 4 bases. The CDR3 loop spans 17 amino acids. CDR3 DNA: TGTGCCAGCAGCTTACTTTTCAGAAGCGGGGGTTACAATGAGCAGTTCTTC. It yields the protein CASSLLFRSGGYNEQFF.

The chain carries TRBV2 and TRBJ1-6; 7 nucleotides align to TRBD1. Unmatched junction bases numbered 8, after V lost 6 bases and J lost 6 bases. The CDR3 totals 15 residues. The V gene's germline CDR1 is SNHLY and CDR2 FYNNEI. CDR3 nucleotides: TGTGCCAGCAGACCTACGGACAGGACTAATTCACCCCTCCACTTT. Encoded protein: CASRPTDRTNSPLHF.